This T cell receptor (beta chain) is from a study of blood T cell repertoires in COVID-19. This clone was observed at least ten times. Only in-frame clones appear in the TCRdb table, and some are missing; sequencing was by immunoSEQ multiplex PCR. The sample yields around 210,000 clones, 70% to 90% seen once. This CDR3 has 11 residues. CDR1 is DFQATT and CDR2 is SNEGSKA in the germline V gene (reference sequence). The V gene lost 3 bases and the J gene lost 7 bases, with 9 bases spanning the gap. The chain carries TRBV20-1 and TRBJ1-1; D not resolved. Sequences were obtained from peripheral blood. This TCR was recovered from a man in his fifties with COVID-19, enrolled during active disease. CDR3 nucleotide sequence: TGCAGTGCTAGTTCGGGAGGTGAAGCTTTCTTT. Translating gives CSASSGGEAFF.